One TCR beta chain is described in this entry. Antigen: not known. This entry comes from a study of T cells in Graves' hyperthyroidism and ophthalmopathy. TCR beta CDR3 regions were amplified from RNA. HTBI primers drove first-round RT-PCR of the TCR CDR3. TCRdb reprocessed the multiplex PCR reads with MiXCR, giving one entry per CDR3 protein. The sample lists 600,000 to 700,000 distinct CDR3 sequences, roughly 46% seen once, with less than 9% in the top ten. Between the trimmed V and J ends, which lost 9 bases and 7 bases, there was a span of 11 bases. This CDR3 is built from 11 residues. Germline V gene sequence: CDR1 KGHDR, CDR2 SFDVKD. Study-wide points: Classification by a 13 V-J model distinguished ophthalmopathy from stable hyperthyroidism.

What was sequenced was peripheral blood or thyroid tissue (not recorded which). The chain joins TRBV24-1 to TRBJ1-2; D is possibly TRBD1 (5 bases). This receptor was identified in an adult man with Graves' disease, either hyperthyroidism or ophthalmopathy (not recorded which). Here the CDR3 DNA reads TGTGCCACCGGGGCTTGGATTGGCTACACCTTC. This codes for CATGAWIGYTF.